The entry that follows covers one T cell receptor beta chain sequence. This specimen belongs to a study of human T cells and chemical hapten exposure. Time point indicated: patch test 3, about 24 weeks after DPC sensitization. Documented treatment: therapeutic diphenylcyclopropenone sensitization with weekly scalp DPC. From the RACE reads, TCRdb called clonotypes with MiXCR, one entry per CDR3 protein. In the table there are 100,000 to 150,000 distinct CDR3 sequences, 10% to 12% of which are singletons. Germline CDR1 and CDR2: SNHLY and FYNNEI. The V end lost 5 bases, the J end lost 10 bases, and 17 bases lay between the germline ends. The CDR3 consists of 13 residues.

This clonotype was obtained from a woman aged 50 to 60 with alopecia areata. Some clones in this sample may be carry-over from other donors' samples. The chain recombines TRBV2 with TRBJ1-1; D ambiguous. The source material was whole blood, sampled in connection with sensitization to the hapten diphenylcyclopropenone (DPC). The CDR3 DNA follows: TGTGCCAGCAGTCGATACTGGGTATCAGGAGCTTTCTTT. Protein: CASSRYWVSGAFF.